This T cell receptor beta chain was found in a study of early T cells in non-severe SARS-CoV-2 infection. This CDR3 has 12 residues. Trimming shortened V by 6 bases and J by 5 bases, and 10 bases separated the two germline ends. Germline V gene lookup returns CDR1 SNHLY and CDR2 FYNNEI. There are a few counts of this clonotype. The protocol attached unique molecular identifiers to individual cDNA molecules. TCRdb re-analysed the 5' RACE reads in MiXCR, keeping a single row per CDR3 protein. The profile shows some 67,000 distinct CDR3 sequences, approximately 13% of them singletons. The sample consisted of whole blood. The sequence was collected from an adult who was a healthcare worker with PCR-confirmed SARS-CoV-2 infection or an uninfected control (not recorded which). The chain combines TRBV2 with TRBJ2-5; D is unresolved. CDR3 amino acids: CASRTMVETQYF. CDR3 nucleotides: TGTGCCAGCAGGACAATGGTGGAGACCCAGTACTTC.